Listed below are T cell receptor beta chains from one sample, sequenced in a study of shared clonotypes between healthy human individuals. The data were produced by immunoSEQ multiplex PCR, yet TCRdb's version contains in-frame clones alone and is incomplete. The sample contains some 2 million clones, about 95% of which appear only once. Input material: naive CD8+ T cells sorted from blood. These receptors were collected from a man younger than 30 in good health. CDR3s include the opening cysteine and the closing phenylalanine or tryptophan. Each record gives: D gene, V gene, clone size, J gene, CDR3 protein, CDR3 DNA. The D gene is left open where the match is weak. The size entry is marked missing in some rows and otherwise reads once, few, many or a size class.

>NA|TRBV5-4|NA|TRBJ1-3
CASSYEPSGVGNTIYF
TGTGCCAGCAGTTACGAACCCAGCGGGGTTGGAAACACCATATATTTT
>NA|TRBV11-2|NA|TRBJ2-7
CASSLGGGPVGEQYF
TGTGCCAGCAGCTTAGGGGGGGGCCCCGTCGGCGAGCAGTACTTC
>TRBD2|TRBV5-5|NA|TRBJ2-7
CASSLLASGSYEQYF
TGTGCCAGCAGCTTGTTGGCTAGCGGGAGCTACGAGCAGTACTTC
>NA|TRBV6-5|once|TRBJ2-1
CASSYSWGDHYNEQFF
TGTGCCAGCAGTTACTCTTGGGGGGACCACTACAATGAGCAGTTCTTC
>TRBD2|TRBV7-9|NA|TRBJ2-3
CASSSNSGRAGTDTQYF
TGTGCCAGCAGCTCAAATAGCGGGAGGGCCGGCACAGATACGCAGTATTTT
>NA|TRBV27|NA|TRBJ2-5
CASSLYPPGTQQEETQYF
TGTGCCAGCAGTTTATACCCCCCCGGGACTCAACAAGAAGAGACCCAGTACTTC
>NA|TRBV5-6|NA|TRBJ2-2
CASSFGGFNTGELFF
TGTGCCAGCAGCTTCGGCGGGTTTAACACCGGGGAGCTGTTTTTT
>TRBD1|TRBV28|NA|TRBJ2-7
CASSPPPGQGMAYEQYF
TGTGCCAGCAGCCCCCCCCCGGGACAGGGGATGGCCTACGAGCAGTACTTC
>TRBD2|TRBV5-1|NA|TRBJ2-3
CASSLWSGGATDTQYF
TGCGCCAGCAGCTTGTGGAGCGGGGGGGCCACAGATACGCAGTATTTT
>NA|TRBV29-1|NA|TRBJ2-3
CSVEDQAGSTDTQYF
TGCAGCGTTGAAGATCAGGCAGGAAGCACAGATACGCAGTATTTT
>NA|TRBV11-2|NA|TRBJ2-3
CASSLVGGGMGDTQYF
TGTGCCAGCAGCTTAGTTGGGGGGGGCATGGGTGATACGCAGTATTTT
>NA|TRBV6-5|NA|TRBJ2-1
CASSLTENEQFF
TGTGCCAGCAGTTTGACAGAGAATGAGCAGTTCTTC
>TRBD2|TRBV11-2|NA|TRBJ2-5
CASSSPGTSGSGGIETQYF
TGTGCCAGCAGCTCCCCCGGGACTAGCGGGAGCGGGGGTATAGAGACCCAGTACTTC
>TRBD2|TRBV19|NA|TRBJ2-7
CASSISGEGTYEQYF
TGTGCCAGTAGTATCTCGGGGGAGGGAACCTACGAGCAGTACTTC
>TRBD2|TRBV19|once|TRBJ2-7
CASSTPGRMIYEQYF
TGTGCCAGTAGTACCCCCGGGAGGATGATCTACGAGCAGTACTTC
>NA|TRBV4-3|NA|TRBJ2-2
CASSQGSIAGELFF
TGCGCCAGCAGCCAGGGCTCTATTGCCGGGGAGCTGTTTTTT
>TRBD1|TRBV29-1|NA|TRBJ2-2
CSVVGTGTGFPNTGELFF
TGCAGCGTGGTCGGGACCGGGACAGGGTTCCCGAACACCGGGGAGCTGTTTTTT
>TRBD1|TRBV27|few|TRBJ1-6
CASSFDRDSPLHF
TGTGCCAGCAGTTTCGACAGGGATTCACCCCTCCACTTT
>TRBD1|TRBV25-1|NA|TRBJ2-5
CASSAGTGSKTQYF
TGTGCCAGCAGTGCCGGGACAGGGAGTAAGACCCAGTACTTC
>NA|TRBV29-1|NA|TRBJ2-1
CSVEQTSSSYNEQFF
TGCAGCGTTGAGCAGACTTCGAGCTCCTACAATGAGCAGTTCTTC
>NA|TRBV10-3|once|TRBJ1-4
CAISESSAGPLINEKLFF
TGTGCCATCAGTGAGTCGTCGGCAGGGCCTCTAATTAATGAAAAACTGTTTTTT
>NA|TRBV6-6|NA|TRBJ2-7
CASSPVGNSYEQYF
TGTGCCAGCAGTCCCGTCGGAAACTCCTACGAGCAGTACTTC
>NA|TRBV7-2|NA|TRBJ2-7
CASSLEEGPVDEQYF
TGTGCCAGCAGCTTAGAGGAGGGACCGGTAGACGAGCAGTACTTC
>TRBD2|TRBV27|NA|TRBJ2-1
CASSFGLAEQFF
TGTGCCAGCAGTTTCGGACTAGCTGAGCAGTTCTTC
>NA|TRBV4-3|NA|TRBJ2-7
CASSALAYSYEQYF
TGCGCCAGCAGCGCGCTAGCCTATTCCTACGAGCAGTACTTC
>NA|TRBV9|NA|TRBJ2-1
CASSVGGVWYNEQFF
TGTGCCAGCAGCGTAGGAGGGGTCTGGTACAATGAGCAGTTCTTC
>NA|TRBV5-4|NA|TRBJ2-7
CASSVTGTAYEQYF
TGTGCCAGCAGCGTAACCGGGACTGCGTACGAGCAGTACTTC
>NA|TRBV7-9|NA|TRBJ2-7
CASSLLAAYEQYF
TGTGCCAGCAGCTTATTGGCAGCGTACGAGCAGTACTTC
>TRBD2|TRBV4-1|NA|TRBJ2-1
CASSSLAGEQFF
TGCGCCAGCAGCTCTCTAGCGGGCGAGCAGTTCTTC
>TRBD1|TRBV19|NA|TRBJ2-7
CATHFGTGSPYEQYF
TGTGCCACTCACTTTGGGACAGGGAGTCCCTACGAGCAGTACTTC
>TRBD2|TRBV28|NA|TRBJ2-5
CASSSPGGGLETQYF
TGTGCCAGCAGTTCCCCGGGGGGGGGCTTGGAGACCCAGTACTTC
>TRBD1|TRBV7-6|NA|TRBJ2-7
CASSLGPGQGIVASYEQYF
TGTGCCAGCAGCTTAGGCCCGGGACAGGGAATAGTGGCTTCCTACGAGCAGTACTTC
>TRBD1|TRBV27|NA|TRBJ1-1
CASSITGGLTEAFF
TGTGCCAGCAGTATTACAGGGGGCCTCACTGAAGCTTTCTTT
>NA|TRBV28|NA|TRBJ1-2
CASSLFGPSTYYGYTF
TGTGCCAGCAGTTTATTCGGTCCTTCTACCTACTATGGCTACACCTTC
>TRBD2|TRBV13|NA|TRBJ2-1
CASSSLAVEQFF
TGTGCCAGCAGCTCACTAGCGGTTGAGCAGTTCTTC
>NA|TRBV6-5|NA|TRBJ2-7
CASSYTPLPTYEQYF
TGTGCCAGCAGTTACACCCCGCTCCCCACCTACGAGCAGTACTTC
>TRBD2|TRBV10-3|NA|TRBJ2-2
CAISELAGDGGELFF
TGTGCCATCAGTGAATTAGCGGGAGATGGCGGGGAGCTGTTTTTT
>NA|TRBV9|NA|TRBJ1-3
CASSVSGSGNTIYF
TGTGCCAGCAGCGTTTCAGGGTCTGGAAACACCATATATTTT
>NA|TRBV19|NA|TRBJ2-7
CASSAADFYEQYF
TGTGCCAGTAGTGCGGCGGACTTCTACGAGCAGTACTTC
>NA|TRBV2|NA|TRBJ1-1
CASSEGRMNTEAFF
TGTGCCAGCAGTGAAGGCCGAATGAACACTGAAGCTTTCTTT
>NA|TRBV30|NA|TRBJ1-6
CAWSSGMESPLHF
TGTGCCTGGAGTTCAGGGATGGAGTCACCCCTCCACTTT
>TRBD2|TRBV6-1|NA|TRBJ2-7
CASSVGGGPTYEQYF
TGTGCCAGCAGTGTTGGCGGGGGGCCCACCTACGAGCAGTACTTC
>NA|TRBV10-3|NA|TRBJ2-1
CAISEGGASGSHSPGYEQFF
TGTGCCATCAGTGAGGGGGGGGCTAGCGGTTCACACAGCCCCGGGTATGAGCAGTTCTTC